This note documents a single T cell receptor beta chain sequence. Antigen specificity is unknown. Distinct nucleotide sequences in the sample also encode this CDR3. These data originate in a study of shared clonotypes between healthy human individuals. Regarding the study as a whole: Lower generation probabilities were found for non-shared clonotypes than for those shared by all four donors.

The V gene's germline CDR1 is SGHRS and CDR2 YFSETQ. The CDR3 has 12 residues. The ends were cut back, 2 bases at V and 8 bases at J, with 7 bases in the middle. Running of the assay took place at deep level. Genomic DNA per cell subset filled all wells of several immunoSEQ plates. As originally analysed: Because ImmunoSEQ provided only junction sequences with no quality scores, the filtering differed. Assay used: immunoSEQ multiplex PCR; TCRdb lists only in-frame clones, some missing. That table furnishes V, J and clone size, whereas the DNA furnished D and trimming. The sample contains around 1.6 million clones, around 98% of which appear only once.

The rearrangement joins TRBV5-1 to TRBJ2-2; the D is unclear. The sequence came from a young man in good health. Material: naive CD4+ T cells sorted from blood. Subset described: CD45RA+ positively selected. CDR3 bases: TGCGCCAGCAGCTTTGGACGGGGGGAGCTGTTTTTT. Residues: CASSFGRGELFF.